This T cell receptor (beta chain) was captured in a study of shared clonotypes between healthy human individuals. The CDR3 contains 18 residues. The V gene's germline CDR1 is SEHNR and CDR2 FQNEAQ (reference sequence). The ends were cut back, 4 bases at V and 2 bases at J, with 24 bases in the middle. TCRdb's table, derived via immunoSEQ multiplex PCR, lists solely in-frame clones and lacks some. The sample includes about 1.4 million clones, roughly 96% of them seen just once. The receptor's source is a man aged 25-45 years in good health. This sequence joins TRBV7-9 and TRBJ2-7; TRBD1 is a possible D gene (7 bases). Material for sequencing was naive CD4+ T cells sorted from blood. Described subset: CD45RA+ positively selected. CDR3 bases: TGTGCCAGCAGCTCCCGAGACCCACGCAGGGGGGTTACCTACGAGCAGTACTTC. The encoded protein is CASSSRDPRRGVTYEQYF.